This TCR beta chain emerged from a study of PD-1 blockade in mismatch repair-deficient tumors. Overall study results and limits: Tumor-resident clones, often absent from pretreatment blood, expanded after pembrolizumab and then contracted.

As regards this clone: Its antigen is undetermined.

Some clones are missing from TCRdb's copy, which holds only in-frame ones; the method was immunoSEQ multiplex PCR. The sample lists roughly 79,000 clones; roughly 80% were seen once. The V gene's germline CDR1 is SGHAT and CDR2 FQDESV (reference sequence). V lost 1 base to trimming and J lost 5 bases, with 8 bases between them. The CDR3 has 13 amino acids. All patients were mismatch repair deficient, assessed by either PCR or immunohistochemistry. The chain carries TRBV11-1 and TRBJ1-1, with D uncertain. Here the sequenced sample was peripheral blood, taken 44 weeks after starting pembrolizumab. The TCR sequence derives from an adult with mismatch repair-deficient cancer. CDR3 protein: CASSLGYKTEAFF. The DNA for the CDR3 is TGTGCCAGCAGCTTAGGCTACAAGACTGAAGCTTTCTTT.